One sample yielded the 9 T cell receptor beta chains listed below, sequenced in a study of blood T cells in healthy people across ages (dated by TCRdb to about 2015). The library came from 5' RACE. Sequenced using an Illumina HiSeq 2500. The second PCR ran for about 7 to 11 cycles and used a J-beta primer mix along with a sample-barcoded 5' primer. Using fastp at Q25 and MiXCR, TCRdb reprocessed the public reads and kept productive beta chains. Rows matching on CDR3 protein sequence are summarized as one entry with the most common DNA and genes. In this sample the table shows hundreds of thousands of distinct CDR3 sequences, about 21% of which occur a single time. The ten biggest clones cover roughly 3.4% of the sample. Sequencing input: blood. These receptors all stem from a man between 65 and 85 years old in good health.

This clonotype came up a few times. The chain couples TRBV6-1 to TRBJ2-7, with 9 bases matching TRBD2. Germline CDR1 and CDR2: MNHNS and SASEGT. The CDR3 contains 15 residues. Trimming took 2 bases from V and 5 from J; bases not matched to a gene: 7. CDR3 DNA sequence: TGTGCCAGCAGTGAATCGTCTAGCGGGGACCACGAGCAGTACTTC. Amino acids: CASSESSSGDHEQYF.

This chain connects TRBV7-9 to TRBJ1-4; 7 bases are a match to TRBD1. CDR3 length equals 14 residues. The V gene's germline CDR1 is SEHNR and CDR2 FQNEAQ (reference sequence). V shed 5 bases, J shed 3 bases, and the junction held 3 bases outside the gene matches. CDR3 sequence reads: CASSGDSPNEKLFF. CDR3 DNA sequence: TGTGCCAGCAGCGGGGACAGTCCTAATGAAAAACTGTTTTTT.

This clonotype was seen a few times. The chain recombines TRBV20-1 with TRBJ2-3; 7 bases fit TRBD2. Germline V gene sequence: CDR1 DFQATT, CDR2 SNEGSKA (reference sequence). V lost 5 bases and J lost 0; bases outside the gene matches: 8. There are 15 residues in the CDR3. This chain's CDR3 is CSAPIPGLSTDTQYF. The CDR3, as DNA: TGCAGTGCTCCCATCCCGGGACTAAGCACAGATACGCAGTATTTT.

The gene calls are TRBV4-2 and TRBJ2-2; TRBD2 aligns across 10 bases. Per the germline V gene, CDR1 is LGHNA and CDR2 is YNFKEQ. This CDR3 contains 16 residues. With V trimmed by 3 bases and J by 4 bases, 5 bases remained unmatched. Here the CDR3 reads CASSQVAGGGTGELFF. The CDR3 DNA sequence: TGTGCCAGCAGCCAGGTAGCGGGAGGTGGCACCGGGGAGCTGTTTTTT.

A word on this clonotype: A junction end diverges from the germline sequence, so it may reflect a read error. The chain combines TRBV6-2 or TRBV6-3 with TRBJ1-6; D may be TRBD1 (6 bases). Germline assignment: CDR1 MNHEY and CDR2 SVGEGT. This CDR3 is built from 14 residues. The CDR3 loop is CASGYGGANSPLHF. The CDR3 DNA reads TGTGCCAGCGGTTACGGGGGCGCGAATTCACCCCTCCACTTT.

This clonotype was picked up a small number of times. This rearrangement joins TRBV30 to TRBJ1-4, with D possibly being TRBD1 (5 bases). Trimming removed 3 bases at V and 5 bases at J, with 16 bases between. The CDR3 has 15 residues. Per the germline V gene, CDR1 is GTSNPN and CDR2 is SVGIG (reference sequence). The CDR3 nucleotides are TGTGCCTGGAGAAACCGGGACTTACCAAATGAAAAACTGTTTTTT. Translation: CAWRNRDLPNEKLFF.

This clonotype has a count of ten or more. The chain joins TRBV15 to TRBJ2-1, with D hard to call. V was clipped by 2 bases and J by 5 bases, with 10 bases between them. The CDR3 loop spans 14 amino acids. From germline, CDR1 is LNHNV and CDR2 YYDKDF (reference sequence). CDR3 amino acids: CATSRLKVDNEQFF. For the CDR3, the DNA is TGTGCCACCAGCAGACTCAAGGTGGACAATGAGCAGTTCTTC. Full variable domain (missing parts from reference TRBV15 and TRBJ2-1): DAMVIQNPRYQVTQFGKPVTLSCSQTLNHNVMYWYQQKSSQAPKLLFHYYDKDFNNEADTPDNFQSRRPNTSFCFLDIRSPGLGDTAMYLCATSRLKVDNEQFFGPGTRLTVL.

This rearrangement joins TRBV7-9 to TRBJ2-5, with 11 positions matching TRBD2. The J call may be incorrect, as the DNA end agrees better with TRBJ2-1. CDR3 size: 14 residues. The germline CDR1 and CDR2 sequences are SEHNR and FQNEAQ (reference sequence). The CDR3 sequence: CASTPLAGGSEQFF. As DNA, the CDR3 is TGTGCCAGCACCCCCCTAGCGGGAGGCAGTGAGCAGTTCTTC.

The chain combines TRBV18 with TRBJ2-5, with a possible D match to TRBD1 (5 bases). Trimming left V 0 bases short and J 4 bases short, with 15 bases between. Germline V gene data show CDR1 as KGHSH and CDR2 as LQKENI. The CDR3 loop spans 16 amino acids. DNA for the CDR3: TGTGCCAGCTCACCACCAGATCCAGGGCACTCAGAGACCCAGTACTTC. Translation: CASSPPDPGHSETQYF. Full variable domain (missing parts from reference TRBV18 and TRBJ2-5): NAGVMQNPRHLVRRRGQEARLRCSPMKGHSHVYWYRQLPEEGLKFMVYLQKENIIDESGMPKERFSAEFPKEGPSILRIQQVVRGDSAAYFCASSPPDPGHSETQYFGPGTRLLVL.